This TCR beta chain derives from a study of tissue T cells after allogeneic stem cell transplantation. Only in-frame clones appear in the TCRdb table, and some are missing; sequencing was by immunoSEQ multiplex PCR. The table records under 2,000 clones, 45% to 50% of them present only once. Of note for this clone: The listed genes are named as in mouse. The read ends 1 residue shy of where the CDR3 ends; the end is completed using the germline J gene.

The germline V gene encodes CDR1 LGHDT and CDR2 YNNKQL (reference sequence). CDR3 length: 13 residues. Trimming left V 4 bases short and J 1 base short, with 5 bases between. Time point defined: mouse harvest day 14 after allogeneic transplant. Each mouse received 10^7 T-cell-depleted marrow cells plus 10^6 splenic CD5+ T cells by tail vein. Sequences were obtained from spleen. This rearrangement joins TRBV4 to TRBJ2-1, with D unresolved. This sequence was found in a female BALB/c mouse given C57BL/6 T cells with graft-versus-host disease after an allogeneic hematopoietic cell transplant. The part of the CDR3 DNA that was read is TGTGCCAGCAGCTTGGTAAACTATGCTGAGCAGTTC. This sequence encodes CASSLVNYAEQF. The entire CDR3 reads CASSLVNYAEQFF.